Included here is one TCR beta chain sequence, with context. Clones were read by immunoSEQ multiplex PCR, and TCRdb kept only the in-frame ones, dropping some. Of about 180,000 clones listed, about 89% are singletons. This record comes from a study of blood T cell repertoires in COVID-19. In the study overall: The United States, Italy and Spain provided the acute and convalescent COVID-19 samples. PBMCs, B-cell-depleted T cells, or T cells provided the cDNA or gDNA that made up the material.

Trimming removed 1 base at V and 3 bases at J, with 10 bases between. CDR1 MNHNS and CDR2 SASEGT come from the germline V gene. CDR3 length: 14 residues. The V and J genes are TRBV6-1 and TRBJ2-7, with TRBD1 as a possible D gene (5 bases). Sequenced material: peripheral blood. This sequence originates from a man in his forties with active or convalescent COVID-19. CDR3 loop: CASSEGTLLYEQYF. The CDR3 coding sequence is TGTGCCAGCAGTGAAGGGACACTTCTCTACGAGCAGTACTTC.